Detailed here is one T cell receptor beta chain. No antigen is known for it. This record belongs to a study of vaccination and CD4 T cells after COVID-19. The Oncomine TCR Beta short-read assay was what sequenced the DNA obtained from cultured CD4+ T cells. TCRdb used MiXCR to reprocess the PCR reads, holding one entry per CDR3 protein. The data hold under 15,000 distinct CDR3 sequences, with approximately 76% observed a single time. The sample's treatment: roughly ten-day PBMC culture with coronavirus spike peptide pools or control peptides (ViraFEST assay). Positive PCR dates spanned March to December 2020, predating US Alpha, Beta and Delta variants. Germline values: CDR1 MRHNA, CDR2 SNTAGT. V was pared by 0 bases and J by 6 bases, with 14 bases between. The CDR3 is made up of 15 amino acids.

The V and J genes are TRBV6-4 and TRBJ1-1; possibly TRBD1 for D (6 bases). The sequenced material came from CD4+ T cells from blood, cultured in vitro. This receptor was taken from a human donor who had recovered from COVID-19. CDR3 DNA sequence: TGTGCCAGCAGTGACTCGACGAGGGCAGGGGCTGAAGCTTTCTTT. It specifies CASSDSTRAGAEAFF.